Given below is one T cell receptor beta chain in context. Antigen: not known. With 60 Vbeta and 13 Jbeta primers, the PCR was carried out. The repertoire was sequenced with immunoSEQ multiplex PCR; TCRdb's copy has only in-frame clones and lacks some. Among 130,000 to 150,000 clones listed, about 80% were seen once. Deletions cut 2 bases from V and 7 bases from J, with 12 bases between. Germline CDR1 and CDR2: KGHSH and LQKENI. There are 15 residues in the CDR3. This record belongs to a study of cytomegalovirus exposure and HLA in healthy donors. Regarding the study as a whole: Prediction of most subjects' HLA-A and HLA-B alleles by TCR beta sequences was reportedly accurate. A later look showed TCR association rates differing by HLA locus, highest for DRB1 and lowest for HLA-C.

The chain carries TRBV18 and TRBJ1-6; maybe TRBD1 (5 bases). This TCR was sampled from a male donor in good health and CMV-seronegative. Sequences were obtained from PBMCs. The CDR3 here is CASSPVRGGNSPLHF. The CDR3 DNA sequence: TGTGCCAGCTCACCAGTAAGGGGTGGCAATTCACCCCTCCACTTT.